This T cell receptor beta chain was captured in a study of blood T cell repertoires in COVID-19. The CDR3 is made up of 16 amino acids. Per germline, CDR1 MDHEN and CDR2 SYDVKM. The V and J ends lost 4 bases and 0 bases respectively, with 13 bases between them. In the study's own analysis: Amplification from reference gene primers served as the basis for estimated nucleated cell counts. Data came from immunoSEQ multiplex PCR; TCRdb stores just in-frame clones and leaves some out. For V, J and clone size, that table is used; D and trimming come from the DNA. The table shows some 41,000 clones, with roughly 90% occurring only once.

Input material: peripheral blood. The sequence derives from a woman older than 75 with active COVID-19. The chain carries TRBV28 and TRBJ1-3; no definite D call. The chain's CDR3 is CASSSWAVRSGNTIYF. The CDR3 DNA is TGTGCCAGCAGTTCCTGGGCAGTCCGCTCTGGAAACACCATATATTTT. The entire variable domain, with the rest obtained from reference TRBV28 and TRBJ1-3, is as follows: DVKVTQSSRYLVKRTGEKVFLECVQDMDHENMFWYRQDPGLGLRLIYFSYDVKMKEKGDIPEGYSVSREKKERFSLILESASTNQTSMYLCASSSWAVRSGNTIYFGEGSWLTVV.